Below are 13 T cell receptor beta chains sequenced from a single sample in a study of early T cells in non-severe SARS-CoV-2 infection. TCRdb itself ran the 5' RACE reads through MiXCR, one entry per CDR3 protein. The data contain 56,000 or so distinct CDR3 sequences, over 12% of them singletons. The material was whole blood, obtained at baseline. The receptors stem from an adult who was a healthcare worker with PCR-confirmed SARS-CoV-2 infection or an uninfected control (not recorded which).

This clonotype occurred a few times. V and J are TRBV13 and TRBJ1-3, with a weak D call TRBD1 (6 bases). The CDR3 is made up of 14 amino acids. Germline CDR1 and CDR2: PRHDT and FYEKMQ (reference sequence). V lost 4 bases and J lost 5, with 12 bases in between. The CDR3, as DNA: TGTGCCAGCAGCTCAGGGGACATCCGAAACACCATATATTTT. It translates to CASSSGDIRNTIYF. The complete variable domain, with remaining parts taken from reference TRBV13 and TRBJ1-3, reads AAGVIQSPRHLIKEKRETATLKCYPIPRHDTVYWYQQGPGQDPQFLISFYEKMQSDKGSIPDRFSAQQFSDYHSELNMSSLELGDSALYFCASSSGDIRNTIYFGEGSWLTVV.

In this sample, this clonotype turned up a few times. The chain employs TRBV20-1 and TRBJ2-1; 8 bases map to TRBD2. With 3 bases clipped from V and 4 bases from J, the junction kept 5 bases outside the gene matches. The CDR3 runs to 14 residues. Germline V CDR1 and CDR2: DFQATT, SNEGSKA (reference sequence). CDR3: CSASGRALYNEQFF. The CDR3 region has the DNA TGCAGTGCTAGCGGGAGGGCGTTATACAATGAGCAGTTCTTC.

J is TRBJ2-7 and V is TRBV5-1, with D unclear. The CDR3 is 13 residues long. The ends were cut back, 2 bases at V and 0 bases at J, with 6 bases in the middle. Germline values: CDR1 SGHRS, CDR2 YFSETQ. CDR3 coding DNA: TGCGCCAGCAGCTTTAAGAGCTCCTACGAGCAGTACTTC. This gives the protein CASSFKSSYEQYF.

This clonotype was found a few times. V is TRBV5-1 and J is TRBJ2-1; 10 bases agree with TRBD2. CDR1 SGHRS and CDR2 YFSETQ come from the germline V gene. This CDR3 has 17 amino acids. J gave up 4 bases and V 3 bases, and 10 bases lay outside the gene matches. The CDR3 region is CASSSGTSALGYNEQFF. The CDR3 nucleotides read TGCGCCAGCAGCTCCGGGACTAGCGCCTTGGGTTACAATGAGCAGTTCTTC.

This clonotype was counted only a few times. The genes are TRBV5-1 and TRBJ2-3; 8 bases are a match to TRBD2. Germline V lookup: CDR1 SGHRS, CDR2 YFSETQ. The CDR3 is 16 residues long. V shed 0 bases and J 2 bases; nucleotides not matched to a gene: 5. In DNA, the CDR3 is TGCGCCAGCAGCTTGGCCCTAGCGGGCTTCACAGATACGCAGTATTTT. It yields the protein CASSLALAGFTDTQYF.

This clonotype was found a few times. This rearrangement joins TRBV7-2 to TRBJ2-1; 8 nucleotides agree with TRBD2. The CDR3 length is 14 residues. After removal of 3 bases from V and 6 bases from J, the junction contained 4 bases not matched to a gene. Germline CDR1 reads SGHTA; CDR2 reads FQGNSA. CDR3 DNA sequence: TGTGCCAGCAGCTTCGGGGGGGCTGGCAATGAGCAGTTCTTC. This encodes CASSFGGAGNEQFF.

This clonotype showed up just a few times. J is TRBJ2-2 and V is TRBV4-2; no clear D. This CDR3 spans 14 amino acids. V was cut by 0 bases and J by 1 base, with 3 bases left in between. Germline CDR1 and CDR2: LGHNA and YNFKEQ. The CDR3 loop is CASSQEKNTGELFF. CDR3 nucleotides: TGTGCCAGCAGCCAAGAAAAGAACACCGGGGAGCTGTTTTTT.

This chain connects TRBV4-1 to TRBJ2-7; no definite D call. V gave up 3 bases and J gave up 6 bases, with 6 bases separating them. This CDR3 comprises 11 residues. The V gene's germline CDR1 is MGHRA and CDR2 YSYEKL. This CDR3 is CASSQGREQYF. The CDR3 DNA sequence: TGCGCCAGCAGCCAGGGTCGCGAGCAGTACTTC.

This clonotype has more than one count but fewer than ten. The rearrangement joins TRBV6-1 to TRBJ2-3, with D possibly TRBD2 on 5 matching bases. Germline V lookup: CDR1 MNHNS, CDR2 SASEGT. The germline V and J ends were trimmed by 3 bases and 1 base, with 17 bases remaining between them. CDR3 length equals 17 residues. The CDR3 nucleotides read TGTGCCAGCAGTGACTCCGTAGCGTTTGGAGGCACAGATACGCAGTATTTT. Translating gives CASSDSVAFGGTDTQYF.

This clonotype was seen repeatedly, ten times or more. J is TRBJ2-3 and V is TRBV14; no clear D. Germline V gene sequence: CDR1 SGHDN, CDR2 FVKESK. CDR3 length: 16 residues. The V end was cut by 0 bases, the J end by 4 bases, with 14 bases between. The CDR3 region is CASSQDRNQVADTQYF. The CDR3 DNA is TGTGCCAGCAGCCAAGATCGCAACCAGGTAGCAGATACGCAGTATTTT. Full variable domain (rest looked up from reference TRBV14 and TRBJ2-3): EAGVTQFPSHSVIEKGQTVTLRCDPISGHDNLYWYRRVMGKEIKFLLHFVKESKQDESGMPNNRFLAERTGGTYSTLKVQPAELEDSGVYFCASSQDRNQVADTQYFGPGTRLTVL.

The genes are TRBV5-1 and TRBJ2-3, with 14 bases identical to TRBD2. CDR3 length: 15 residues. CDR1 is SGHRS, CDR2 YFSETQ, per germline. The trim removed 4 bases at V and 5 bases at J, leaving 3 bases unmatched. The CDR3 sequence: CASSQGTSGRDTQYF. The DNA for the CDR3 is TGCGCCAGCAGCCAGGGGACTAGCGGGAGAGATACGCAGTATTTT.

This chain connects TRBV12-3 or TRBV12-4 to TRBJ1-1, with 9 bases that match TRBD1. The CDR3 is 14 residues long. After removal of 3 bases from V and 6 bases from J, the junction contained 5 bases not matched to a gene. CDR3 protein: CASSFLQGAAEAFF. In nucleotides, the CDR3 is TGTGCCAGCAGTTTTTTACAGGGGGCGGCTGAAGCTTTCTTT.

The chain recombines TRBV15 with TRBJ2-5; no clear D. Trimming left V 0 bases short and J 1 base short, with 9 bases between. CDR1 and CDR2 from the germline V gene are LNHNV and YYDKDF (reference sequence). The CDR3 is 15 amino acids. In DNA, the CDR3 is TGTGCCACCAGCAGAGATCTAGGCCCCCAAGAGACCCAGTACTTC. Its translation is CATSRDLGPQETQYF.